This T cell receptor (beta chain) was retrieved from a study of shared clonotypes between healthy human individuals. It was CD45RO-negative cells, positively selected for CCR7, that made up naive CD8 cells, with terminally differentiated effector memory CD45RA+ cells excluded. With regard to this clone: Antigen specificity is unknown.

Study-wide findings and caveats: The generation probabilities recorded for non-shared clonotypes fell below those of clonotypes shared by all four donors.

Trimming removed 6 bases from V and 5 bases from J; junction bases left unmatched: 10. The CDR3 is 17 amino acids. Germline CDR1 ENHRY, CDR2 SYGVKD. The material for each subset, its genomic DNA, was split evenly across several immunoSEQ plates. Sequenced by immunoSEQ multiplex PCR; TCRdb stores in-frame clones only, minus some. Of hundreds of thousands of clones in the sample, approximately 96% were seen once. This chain links TRBV10-3 with TRBJ2-3; 14 bases are shared with TRBD2. The sequence was collected from a man aged 25-45 years in good health. Sequenced input: naive CD8+ T cells sorted from blood. The CDR3 is CAIRPGTSGRDGDTQYF. CDR3 bases: TGTGCCATCAGACCTGGGACTAGCGGGAGAGATGGAGATACGCAGTATTTT.